These T cell receptor beta chains were read from a single sample in a study of shared clonotypes between healthy human individuals. Data came from immunoSEQ multiplex PCR; TCRdb stores just in-frame clones and leaves some out. The table includes some 740,000 clones, about 92% detected once. Source material: naive CD8+ T cells sorted from blood. The receptors derive from a man aged 25-45 years in good health. CDR3s include the opening cysteine and the closing phenylalanine or tryptophan. D genes are given only for firm matches. Clone size is given for some rows only: seen once, a few or many times, or a class if the clone is expanded.

V gene: TRBV4-3; J gene: TRBJ1-2; clone size: once; D gene: NA; CDR3 protein: CASSQQQENYGYTF; CDR3 DNA: TGCGCCAGCAGCCAACAGCAGGAGAACTATGGCTACACCTTC
V gene: TRBV7-6; J gene: TRBJ2-2; clone size: NA; D gene: TRBD1; CDR3 protein: CASSLGRQGAPGELFF; CDR3 DNA: TGTGCCAGCAGCCTGGGGAGACAGGGGGCCCCCGGGGAGCTGTTTTTT
V gene: TRBV7-9; J gene: TRBJ1-5; clone size: NA; D gene: NA; CDR3 protein: CASSLTNSNQPQHF; CDR3 DNA: TGTGCCAGCAGCTTGACGAATAGCAATCAGCCCCAGCATTTT
V gene: TRBV5-1; J gene: TRBJ1-3; clone size: NA; D gene: TRBD1; CDR3 protein: CASSPGRGSSGNTIYF; CDR3 DNA: TGCGCCAGCAGCCCCGGCAGGGGGAGCTCTGGAAACACCATATATTTT
V gene: TRBV9; J gene: TRBJ2-4; clone size: once; D gene: NA; CDR3 protein: CASSVKWGSIQYF; CDR3 DNA: TGTGCCAGCAGCGTAAAGTGGGGTAGCATTCAGTACTTC
V gene: TRBV7-9; J gene: TRBJ1-5; clone size: once; D gene: NA; CDR3 protein: CASSDSPTGRDKGNQPQHF; CDR3 DNA: TGTGCCAGCAGCGATTCCCCGACGGGAAGAGATAAGGGCAATCAGCCCCAGCATTTT
V gene: TRBV5-4; J gene: TRBJ1-2; clone size: NA; D gene: TRBD1; CDR3 protein: CASSPRTGQGSNYGYTF; CDR3 DNA: TGTGCCAGCAGCCCCAGGACGGGACAGGGATCCAACTATGGCTACACCTTC
V gene: TRBV7-9; J gene: TRBJ2-7; clone size: NA; D gene: NA; CDR3 protein: CASSLVESDLYEQYF; CDR3 DNA: TGTGCCAGCAGCTTAGTGGAGTCGGACCTCTACGAGCAGTACTTC
V gene: TRBV7-6; J gene: TRBJ2-1; clone size: NA; D gene: NA; CDR3 protein: CASSLISGEVFF; CDR3 DNA: TGTGCCAGCAGCCTCATTTCAGGGGAGGTGTTCTTC
V gene: TRBV27; J gene: TRBJ2-3; clone size: once; D gene: NA; CDR3 protein: CASTGRTADTQYF; CDR3 DNA: TGTGCCTCAACTGGACGGACGGCAGATACGCAGTATTTT
V gene: TRBV7-6; J gene: TRBJ2-5; clone size: NA; D gene: TRBD1; CDR3 protein: CASSLQTGGETQYF; CDR3 DNA: TGTGCCAGCAGCTTACAAACAGGGGGAGAGACCCAGTACTTC
V gene: TRBV18; J gene: TRBJ2-7; clone size: NA; D gene: TRBD2; CDR3 protein: CASSPVGRANEQYF; CDR3 DNA: TGTGCCAGCTCACCAGTCGGGAGGGCCAACGAGCAGTACTTC
V gene: TRBV4-1; J gene: TRBJ1-1; clone size: once; D gene: NA; CDR3 protein: CASSQGRGNTEAFF; CDR3 DNA: TGCGCCAGCAGCCAAGGGCGCGGGAACACTGAAGCTTTCTTT
V gene: TRBV5-1; J gene: TRBJ2-7; clone size: NA; D gene: TRBD2; CDR3 protein: CASRSPGGNEQYF; CDR3 DNA: TGCGCCAGCCGCTCACCGGGAGGGAACGAGCAGTACTTC
V gene: TRBV19; J gene: TRBJ2-1; clone size: NA; D gene: TRBD1; CDR3 protein: CASSLGGGYNEQFF; CDR3 DNA: TGTGCCAGTAGTCTAGGGGGCGGCTACAATGAGCAGTTCTTC
V gene: TRBV10-3; J gene: TRBJ2-7; clone size: NA; D gene: TRBD1; CDR3 protein: CAISWGQGGSYEQYF; CDR3 DNA: TGTGCCATCAGTTGGGGACAGGGCGGCTCCTACGAGCAGTACTTC
V gene: TRBV18; J gene: TRBJ1-1; clone size: NA; D gene: TRBD1; CDR3 protein: CASSPGRGRTEAFF; CDR3 DNA: TGTGCCAGCTCACCGGGCAGGGGGAGGACTGAAGCTTTCTTT
V gene: TRBV7-2; J gene: TRBJ2-1; clone size: once; D gene: NA; CDR3 protein: CASSRRGSSYNEQFF; CDR3 DNA: TGTGCCAGCAGCCGTAGAGGGTCCTCCTACAATGAGCAGTTCTTC
V gene: TRBV29-1; J gene: TRBJ2-3; clone size: NA; D gene: TRBD1; CDR3 protein: CSVRGTGVRTDTQYF; CDR3 DNA: TGCAGCGTGAGAGGTACAGGGGTTCGCACAGATACGCAGTATTTT
V gene: TRBV7-9; J gene: TRBJ2-7; clone size: NA; D gene: TRBD1; CDR3 protein: CASSPQGAQRYEQYF; CDR3 DNA: TGTGCCAGCAGCCCACAGGGGGCGCAGAGATACGAGCAGTACTTC
V gene: TRBV7-9; J gene: TRBJ2-7; clone size: NA; D gene: NA; CDR3 protein: CASSYQERDSYEQYF; CDR3 DNA: TGTGCCAGCAGCTATCAGGAACGGGACTCCTACGAGCAGTACTTC
V gene: TRBV6-1; J gene: TRBJ1-1; clone size: NA; D gene: TRBD1; CDR3 protein: CASSLNRGLYTEAFF; CDR3 DNA: TGTGCCAGCAGTCTTAACAGGGGGCTGTACACTGAAGCTTTCTTT
V gene: TRBV7-6; J gene: TRBJ2-7; clone size: NA; D gene: NA; CDR3 protein: CASSLERAGINYEQYF; CDR3 DNA: TGTGCCAGCAGCCTGGAGCGGGCCGGGATAAACTACGAGCAGTACTTC
V gene: TRBV11-2; J gene: TRBJ2-5; clone size: NA; D gene: TRBD2; CDR3 protein: CASSSTLAGGPNQETQYF; CDR3 DNA: TGTGCCAGCAGCTCGACCCTAGCGGGAGGGCCGAATCAAGAGACCCAGTACTTC
V gene: TRBV10-1; J gene: TRBJ2-1; clone size: NA; D gene: TRBD2; CDR3 protein: CASSEDRLAGTSYNEQFF; CDR3 DNA: TGCGCCAGCAGTGAAGACCGACTAGCGGGTACGTCCTACAATGAGCAGTTCTTC
V gene: TRBV7-9; J gene: TRBJ2-1; clone size: NA; D gene: NA; CDR3 protein: CASSYTSSYNEQFF; CDR3 DNA: TGTGCCAGCAGTTATACGAGCTCCTACAATGAGCAGTTCTTC
V gene: TRBV7-8; J gene: TRBJ2-1; clone size: NA; D gene: NA; CDR3 protein: CASSSPTISHSYNEQFF; CDR3 DNA: TGTGCCAGCAGCTCCCCGACCATCTCTCACTCCTACAATGAGCAGTTCTTC
V gene: TRBV7-2; J gene: TRBJ2-7; clone size: NA; D gene: TRBD1; CDR3 protein: CASSLNPGQGTYEQYF; CDR3 DNA: TGTGCCAGCAGCCTAAACCCGGGACAGGGGACCTACGAGCAGTACTTC
V gene: TRBV6-1; J gene: TRBJ2-2; clone size: NA; D gene: NA; CDR3 protein: CASSEGLMGLAAGELFF; CDR3 DNA: TGTGCCAGCAGTGAAGGCCTTATGGGGCTAGCCGCCGGGGAGCTGTTTTTT
V gene: TRBV27; J gene: TRBJ1-1; clone size: NA; D gene: NA; CDR3 protein: CASSLGGGAEAFF; CDR3 DNA: TGTGCCAGCAGTTTAGGGGGGGGAGCTGAAGCTTTCTTT
V gene: TRBV28; J gene: TRBJ2-2; clone size: NA; D gene: NA; CDR3 protein: CASSPAVLESQANTGELFF; CDR3 DNA: TGTGCCAGCAGTCCTGCCGTACTAGAATCCCAGGCGAACACCGGGGAGCTGTTTTTT
V gene: TRBV27; J gene: TRBJ1-1; clone size: NA; D gene: TRBD1; CDR3 protein: CASSLSEGQGGTEAFF; CDR3 DNA: TGTGCCAGCAGTTTATCCGAGGGACAGGGAGGAACTGAAGCTTTCTTT
V gene: TRBV5-4; J gene: TRBJ1-1; clone size: NA; D gene: NA; CDR3 protein: CASSLAHRVEAFF; CDR3 DNA: TGTGCCAGCAGCTTGGCCCACCGCGTTGAAGCTTTCTTT
V gene: TRBV27; J gene: TRBJ2-7; clone size: NA; D gene: NA; CDR3 protein: CASSLLGTEFSYF; CDR3 DNA: TGTGCCAGCAGTTTATTGGGTACAGAATTCTCGTACTTC
V gene: TRBV6-1; J gene: TRBJ2-2; clone size: NA; D gene: NA; CDR3 protein: CASSENQGFTGELFF; CDR3 DNA: TGTGCCAGCAGTGAGAATCAGGGATTCACCGGGGAGCTGTTTTTT
V gene: TRBV5-1; J gene: TRBJ2-2; clone size: NA; D gene: NA; CDR3 protein: CASSYFGSGELFF; CDR3 DNA: TGCGCCAGCAGCTACTTTGGGTCCGGGGAGCTGTTTTTT
V gene: TRBV27; J gene: TRBJ1-2; clone size: NA; D gene: NA; CDR3 protein: CASRVGLNPNYGYTF; CDR3 DNA: TGTGCCAGCAGGGTTGGACTGAACCCTAACTATGGCTACACCTTC
V gene: TRBV29-1; J gene: TRBJ2-7; clone size: NA; D gene: TRBD2; CDR3 protein: CSVTAGGSYEQYF; CDR3 DNA: TGCAGCGTTACGGCGGGAGGCTCCTACGAGCAGTACTTC
V gene: TRBV27; J gene: TRBJ2-5; clone size: NA; D gene: TRBD2; CDR3 protein: CASSPGTSGSLETQYF; CDR3 DNA: TGTGCCAGCAGTCCCGGGACTAGCGGGAGTTTGGAGACCCAGTACTTC
V gene: TRBV4-3; J gene: TRBJ2-2; clone size: once; D gene: TRBD2; CDR3 protein: CASSQDTSENTGELFF; CDR3 DNA: TGCGCCAGCAGCCAAGATACTAGCGAGAACACCGGGGAGCTGTTTTTT
V gene: TRBV11-3; J gene: TRBJ2-5; clone size: NA; D gene: NA; CDR3 protein: CASSSTVGGAETQYF; CDR3 DNA: TGTGCCAGCAGCTCCACGGTCGGGGGCGCGGAGACCCAGTACTTC
V gene: TRBV7-9; J gene: TRBJ2-7; clone size: many; D gene: TRBD2; CDR3 protein: CASSLADSGNYEQYF; CDR3 DNA: TGTGCCAGCAGCTTAGCCGATAGCGGGAACTACGAGCAGTACTTC
V gene: TRBV4-3; J gene: TRBJ2-3; clone size: NA; D gene: TRBD2; CDR3 protein: CASSQELAGVADTQYF; CDR3 DNA: TGCGCCAGCAGCCAAGAGCTAGCGGGAGTGGCAGATACGCAGTATTTT
V gene: TRBV19; J gene: TRBJ2-7; clone size: NA; D gene: NA; CDR3 protein: CASSVWWTYEQYF; CDR3 DNA: TGTGCCAGTAGTGTCTGGTGGACCTACGAGCAGTACTTC
V gene: TRBV29-1; J gene: TRBJ2-1; clone size: once; D gene: NA; CDR3 protein: CSVESLAPAPDNEQFF; CDR3 DNA: TGCAGCGTTGAATCCCTAGCGCCAGCTCCGGACAATGAGCAGTTCTTC
V gene: TRBV5-1; J gene: TRBJ2-3; clone size: NA; D gene: NA; CDR3 protein: CASSLRGIASTDTQYF; CDR3 DNA: TGCGCCAGCAGCTTGAGGGGTATAGCTAGCACAGATACGCAGTATTTT
V gene: TRBV5-1; J gene: TRBJ2-5; clone size: NA; D gene: NA; CDR3 protein: CASTSKGMATQYF; CDR3 DNA: TGCGCCAGCACCTCTAAGGGGATGGCGACCCAGTACTTC
V gene: TRBV27; J gene: TRBJ2-1; clone size: NA; D gene: NA; CDR3 protein: CASSLTFPPDNEQFF; CDR3 DNA: TGTGCCAGCAGTTTAACTTTCCCACCAGACAATGAGCAGTTCTTC
V gene: TRBV7-9; J gene: TRBJ2-7; clone size: NA; D gene: NA; CDR3 protein: CASSLMDYEQYF; CDR3 DNA: TGTGCCAGCAGCTTGATGGATTACGAGCAGTACTTC
V gene: TRBV7-8; J gene: TRBJ2-7; clone size: NA; D gene: TRBD1; CDR3 protein: CASKGQGAYEQYF; CDR3 DNA: TGTGCCAGCAAAGGACAGGGAGCCTACGAGCAGTACTTC
V gene: TRBV18; J gene: TRBJ2-5; clone size: NA; D gene: NA; CDR3 protein: CASSPTSQQETQYF; CDR3 DNA: TGTGCCAGCTCACCAACGTCTCAGCAAGAGACCCAGTACTTC
V gene: TRBV11-2; J gene: TRBJ2-1; clone size: NA; D gene: NA; CDR3 protein: CASSPGVGKNEQFF; CDR3 DNA: TGTGCCAGCAGCCCCGGCGTAGGGAAAAATGAGCAGTTCTTC
V gene: TRBV5-1; J gene: TRBJ2-1; clone size: NA; D gene: NA; CDR3 protein: CASSSRRGTNSYNEQFF; CDR3 DNA: TGCGCCAGCAGCTCGAGGCGAGGGACAAACTCCTACAATGAGCAGTTCTTC
V gene: TRBV19; J gene: TRBJ2-1; clone size: NA; D gene: NA; CDR3 protein: CASSISAGTYNEQFF; CDR3 DNA: TGTGCCAGTAGTATCTCGGCAGGCACCTACAATGAGCAGTTCTTC
V gene: TRBV19; J gene: TRBJ1-2; clone size: NA; D gene: NA; CDR3 protein: CASSIDHHHYGYTF; CDR3 DNA: TGTGCCAGTAGTATAGATCACCACCACTATGGCTACACCTTC